The rows below give T cell receptor beta chains drawn from one sample of a study of identical twins. TCRdb redid the calling of the 5' RACE reads with MiXCR, one entry per CDR3 protein. In the table there are about 1.7 million distinct CDR3 sequences, around a third of which are singletons. The specimen was cord blood. Receptors originate from a newborn girl in good health. The CDR3 runs from the conserved cysteine through the conserved F or W. Each record gives: D gene, J gene, clone size, V gene, CDR3 protein, CDR3 DNA. A D gene is named only where the DNA matches it firmly. A clone size is listed for some rows: how often the clone was seen (once, few, many), or a class if it is expanded.

d_call: TRBD1; j_call: TRBJ2-7; clone_size: .; v_call: TRBV3-1; cdr3_aa: CASARAGGNEQYF; cdr3_nt: TGTGCCAGCGCGAGGGCAGGGGGTAATGAGCAGTACTTC
d_call: .; j_call: TRBJ2-7; clone_size: .; v_call: TRBV12-3/TRBV12-4; cdr3_aa: CASSTPRIGLGEQYF; cdr3_nt: TGTGCCAGCAGTACGCCCCGTATAGGCCTGGGAGAGCAGTACTTC
d_call: TRBD1; j_call: TRBJ1-4; clone_size: .; v_call: TRBV25-1; cdr3_aa: CASSERQGANEKLFF; cdr3_nt: TGTGCCAGCAGTGAAAGGCAGGGGGCTAATGAAAAACTGTTTTTT
d_call: TRBD2; j_call: TRBJ2-3; clone_size: .; v_call: TRBV13; cdr3_aa: CASSSSSSGGRTDTQYF; cdr3_nt: TGTGCCAGCAGCTCTAGCTCTAGCGGGGGACGCACAGATACGCAGTATTTT
d_call: TRBD2; j_call: TRBJ2-1; clone_size: few; v_call: TRBV20-1; cdr3_aa: CSASGLAGLSSYNEQFF; cdr3_nt: TGCAGTGCTAGCGGACTAGCGGGTCTGAGCTCCTACAATGAGCAGTTCTTC
d_call: .; j_call: TRBJ1-2; clone_size: .; v_call: TRBV30; cdr3_aa: CAWSVGTAGYTF; cdr3_nt: TGTGCCTGGAGTGTGGGGACCGCAGGCTACACCTTC
d_call: .; j_call: TRBJ2-5; clone_size: .; v_call: TRBV20-1; cdr3_aa: CSASHLQETQYF; cdr3_nt: TGCAGTGCTAGCCACTTACAAGAGACCCAGTACTTC
d_call: .; j_call: TRBJ1-5; clone_size: once; v_call: TRBV5-8; cdr3_aa: CASGLEWRNQPQHF; cdr3_nt: TGTGCCAGCGGCTTGGAGTGGCGCAATCAGCCCCAGCATTTT
d_call: .; j_call: TRBJ1-2; clone_size: many; v_call: TRBV27; cdr3_aa: CASSLGFNYGYTF; cdr3_nt: TGTGCCAGCAGCTTGGGCTTTAACTATGGCTACACCTTC
d_call: TRBD2; j_call: TRBJ2-7; clone_size: few; v_call: TRBV6-2/TRBV6-3; cdr3_aa: CASRMVAGLKSYEQYF; cdr3_nt: TGTGCCAGCAGGATGGTGGCGGGACTAAAATCATACGAGCAGTACTTC
d_call: .; j_call: TRBJ1-2; clone_size: few; v_call: TRBV5-1; cdr3_aa: CASSYDRLSGYTF; cdr3_nt: TGCGCCAGCAGCTATGACAGGTTATCGGGCTACACCTTC
d_call: .; j_call: TRBJ1-1; clone_size: .; v_call: TRBV20-1; cdr3_aa: CSASRRDTEAFF; cdr3_nt: TGCAGTGCTAGTCGCAGGGACACTGAAGCTTTCTTT
d_call: .; j_call: TRBJ1-1; clone_size: .; v_call: TRBV5-1; cdr3_aa: CASSWDGLMNTEAFF; cdr3_nt: TGCGCCAGCAGCTGGGACGGCCTCATGAACACTGAAGCTTTCTTT
d_call: .; j_call: TRBJ2-1; clone_size: few; v_call: TRBV21-1; cdr3_aa: CASSKGGNNEQFF; cdr3_nt: TGTGCCAGCAGCAAAGGAGGCAACAATGAGCAGTTCTTC
d_call: TRBD2; j_call: TRBJ2-7; clone_size: .; v_call: TRBV5-4; cdr3_aa: CAGTNLLADSYEQYF; cdr3_nt: TGTGCCGGCACCAATCTTCTAGCGGATTCCTACGAGCAGTACTTC
d_call: .; j_call: TRBJ1-1; clone_size: few; v_call: TRBV9; cdr3_aa: CASSPRTALRGAFF; cdr3_nt: TGTGCCAGCAGCCCCCGGACAGCCCTCAGGGGAGCTTTCTTT
d_call: TRBD2; j_call: TRBJ2-1; clone_size: .; v_call: TRBV4-2; cdr3_aa: CASSQVGRGGGEQFF; cdr3_nt: TGTGCCAGCAGCCAAGTGGGACGGGGGGGCGGTGAGCAGTTCTTC
d_call: TRBD2; j_call: TRBJ2-4; clone_size: .; v_call: TRBV12-5; cdr3_aa: CASGFRTSGSNEQYF; cdr3_nt: TGTGCTAGTGGTTTCCGGACTAGCGGGAGCAATGAGCAGTACTTC
d_call: TRBD2; j_call: TRBJ2-3; clone_size: .; v_call: TRBV15; cdr3_aa: CATSRMNRDYPVVGDTQYF; cdr3_nt: TGTGCCACCAGCAGGATGAACCGGGACTACCCTGTTGTTGGAGATACGCAGTATTTT
d_call: .; j_call: TRBJ1-6; clone_size: .; v_call: TRBV20-1; cdr3_aa: CSARVEGAGSYNSPLHF; cdr3_nt: TGCAGTGCTAGAGTGGAAGGGGCGGGCTCCTATAATTCACCCCTCCACTTT
d_call: .; j_call: TRBJ2-7; clone_size: .; v_call: TRBV29-1; cdr3_aa: CSVRTHTYEQYF; cdr3_nt: TGCAGCGTTAGGACCCACACCTACGAGCAGTACTTC
d_call: .; j_call: TRBJ1-2; clone_size: .; v_call: TRBV2; cdr3_aa: CASSEAGRKTYGYTF; cdr3_nt: TGTGCCAGCAGTGAGGCAGGGAGAAAGACTTATGGCTACACCTTC
d_call: .; j_call: TRBJ1-1; clone_size: .; v_call: TRBV20-1; cdr3_aa: CSAPRRMYTEAFF; cdr3_nt: TGCAGTGCGCCCCGGCGGATGTACACTGAAGCTTTCTTT
d_call: TRBD1; j_call: TRBJ1-1; clone_size: .; v_call: TRBV20-1; cdr3_aa: CSASGDSLNTEAFF; cdr3_nt: TGCAGTGCTAGCGGGGACAGTTTGAACACTGAAGCTTTCTTT
d_call: .; j_call: TRBJ2-1; clone_size: few; v_call: TRBV6-6; cdr3_aa: CASSPQGSTYNEQFF; cdr3_nt: TGTGCCAGCAGCCCCCAGGGAAGTACCTACAATGAGCAGTTCTTC
d_call: .; j_call: TRBJ1-2; clone_size: many; v_call: TRBV6-6; cdr3_aa: CASSSLSGYTF; cdr3_nt: TGTGCCAGCAGCTCCCTCTCTGGCTACACCTTC
d_call: .; j_call: TRBJ2-5; clone_size: .; v_call: TRBV5-1; cdr3_aa: CASSLEPEGQETQYF; cdr3_nt: TGCGCCAGCAGCTTAGAACCGGAGGGTCAAGAGACCCAGTACTTC
d_call: TRBD1; j_call: TRBJ1-6; clone_size: .; v_call: TRBV7-9; cdr3_aa: CASSSTGVYSPLHF; cdr3_nt: TGTGCCAGCAGCTCTACAGGGGTCTATTCACCCCTCCACTTT
d_call: .; j_call: TRBJ1-2; clone_size: .; v_call: TRBV7-2; cdr3_aa: CASSFSIPGTYGYTF; cdr3_nt: TGTGCCAGCAGCTTTTCCATACCGGGGACCTATGGCTACACCTTC
d_call: TRBD1; j_call: TRBJ1-5; clone_size: .; v_call: TRBV28; cdr3_aa: CASSQRTGSQPQHF; cdr3_nt: TGTGCCAGCAGCCAGCGGACAGGGAGTCAGCCCCAGCATTTT
d_call: TRBD2; j_call: TRBJ2-1; clone_size: .; v_call: TRBV5-1; cdr3_aa: CASRASGGTSSYNEQFF; cdr3_nt: TGCGCCAGCAGGGCTAGCGGGGGGACAAGCTCCTACAATGAGCAGTTCTTC
d_call: TRBD2; j_call: TRBJ2-5; clone_size: few; v_call: TRBV29-1; cdr3_aa: CSGDYLHNEQYF; cdr3_nt: TGCAGCGGGGACTATCTGCACAATGAGCAGTACTTC
d_call: .; j_call: TRBJ1-2; clone_size: .; v_call: TRBV7-2; cdr3_aa: CASSSDRLRYGYTF; cdr3_nt: TGTGCCAGCAGCTCGGACCGCCTTCGATATGGCTACACCTTC